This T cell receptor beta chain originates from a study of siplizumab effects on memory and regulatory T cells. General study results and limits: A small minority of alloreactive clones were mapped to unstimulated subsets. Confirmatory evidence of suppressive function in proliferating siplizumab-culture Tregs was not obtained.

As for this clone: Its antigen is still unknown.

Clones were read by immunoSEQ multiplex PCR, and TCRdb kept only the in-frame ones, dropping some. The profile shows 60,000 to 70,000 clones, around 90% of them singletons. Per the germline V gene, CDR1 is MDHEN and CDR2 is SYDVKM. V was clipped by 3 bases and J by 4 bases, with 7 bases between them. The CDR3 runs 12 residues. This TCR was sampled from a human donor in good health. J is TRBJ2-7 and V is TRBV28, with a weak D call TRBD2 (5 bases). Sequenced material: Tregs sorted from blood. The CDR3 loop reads CASSFRDYEQYF. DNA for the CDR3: TGTGCCAGCAGTTTCCGGGATTACGAGCAGTACTTC. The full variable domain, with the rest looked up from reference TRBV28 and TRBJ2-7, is DVKVTQSSRYLVKRTGEKVFLECVQDMDHENMFWYRQDPGLGLRLIYFSYDVKMKEKGDIPEGYSVSREKKERFSLILESASTNQTSMYLCASSFRDYEQYFGPGTRLTVT.